This T cell receptor beta chain was found in a study of blood T cells in healthy people across ages. A J-beta primer mix and a sample-barcoded 5' primer were used in a second PCR of roughly 6 to 11 cycles. MiXCR, run by TCRdb on the 5' RACE reads, gives a single entry per CDR3 protein. The sample records about 280,000 distinct CDR3 sequences, 25% to 30% being singletons. V dropped 3 bases and J dropped 5 bases, with 22 bases sitting between them. Per germline, CDR1 DFQATT and CDR2 SNEGSKA (reference sequence). The CDR3 is 17 residues long. The sequence derives from a woman aged 65 to 85 in good health. Sequencing input: blood. The V gene is TRBV20-1, the J gene TRBJ1-4, with a tentative D call TRBD1 (6 bases). The CDR3 DNA follows: TGCAGTGCTAGTTGGACAGAGTGGGGAATGAGGAATGAAAAACTGTTTTTT. It is translated as CSASWTEWGMRNEKLFF.